A selection of T cell receptor beta chains follows, all from one sample in a study of T cells in Graves' hyperthyroidism and ophthalmopathy. One entry per CDR3 protein, called by TCRdb with MiXCR from the multiplex PCR reads. This sample has under 450,000 distinct CDR3 sequences, with 15% to 17% found just once. The sequenced sample was blood. The source of these receptors is a woman younger than 35 with Graves' hyperthyroidism. Both conserved end residues are part of each CDR3. Each record gives: clone size, D gene, V gene, J gene, CDR3 protein, CDR3 DNA. A D gene is named only where the DNA matches it firmly. Not every row has a clone size; where given, it reads once, few, many or a size class.

size: many
D: .
V: TRBV20-1
J: TRBJ2-7
CDR3: CSARVAWGGNYEQYF
DNA: TGCAGTGCTAGAGTGGCATGGGGGGGCAACTACGAGCAGTACTTC

size: few
D: .
V: TRBV11-2
J: TRBJ1-1
CDR3: CASSLQYGTDGTGAFF
DNA: TGTGCCAGCAGCTTACAATACGGGACCGACGGAACCGGAGCTTTCTTT

size: many
D: .
V: TRBV5-1
J: TRBJ2-2
CDR3: CASSLGVRTGELFF
DNA: TGCGCCAGCAGCCTGGGAGTTCGGACCGGGGAGCTGTTTTTT

size: .
D: TRBD1
V: TRBV20-1
J: TRBJ2-3
CDR3: CSARPSGTGVTDTQYF
DNA: TGCAGTGCTAGACCCTCGGGGACAGGGGTGACAGATACGCAGTATTTT

size: .
D: .
V: TRBV4-1
J: TRBJ2-5
CDR3: CASSQGERAQYF
DNA: TGCGCCAGCAGCCAAGGGGAGAGGGCCCAGTACTTC

size: many
D: .
V: TRBV12-3/TRBV12-4
J: TRBJ2-3
CDR3: CASSWSGADTQYF
DNA: TGTGCCAGCAGTTGGTCTGGGGCAGATACGCAGTATTTT

size: .
D: TRBD1
V: TRBV7-2
J: TRBJ1-6
CDR3: CASSPYTGDPPLHF
DNA: TGTGCCAGCAGCCCTTATACAGGGGACCCACCCCTCCACTTT

size: many
D: TRBD2
V: TRBV2
J: TRBJ2-3
CDR3: CASSEESGRVTDTQYF
DNA: TGTGCCAGCAGTGAAGAAAGCGGGAGGGTGACAGATACGCAGTATTTT

size: few
D: TRBD2
V: TRBV7-8
J: TRBJ2-1
CDR3: CASSVGLAGESLVNNEQFF
DNA: TGTGCCAGCAGCGTCGGACTAGCGGGAGAGTCGTTAGTGAACAATGAGCAGTTCTTC

size: few
D: .
V: TRBV5-1
J: TRBJ1-1
CDR3: CASSLPGQEAFF
DNA: TGCGCCAGCAGCTTGCCCGGACAGGAAGCTTTCTTT

size: many
D: .
V: TRBV6-1
J: TRBJ2-7
CDR3: CASREAGILGVSYEQYF
DNA: TGTGCCAGCAGGGAGGCCGGGATCCTTGGAGTCTCCTACGAGCAGTACTTC

size: .
D: .
V: TRBV11-2
J: TRBJ1-1
CDR3: CASSLVGGEGAFF
DNA: TGTGCCAGCAGCTTAGTCGGGGGGGAGGGGGCTTTCTTT

size: many
D: TRBD2
V: TRBV28
J: TRBJ2-3
CDR3: CASSLGLRGPSGGARDTQYF
DNA: TGTGCCAGCAGTTTAGGGCTAAGGGGCCCTAGCGGGGGGGCAAGAGATACGCAGTATTTT

size: .
D: .
V: TRBV6-2/TRBV6-3
J: TRBJ1-4
CDR3: CASSPVLSNEKLFF
DNA: TGTGCCAGCAGTCCGGTCCTTTCTAATGAAAAACTGTTTTTT

size: .
D: TRBD1
V: TRBV20-1
J: TRBJ2-1
CDR3: CSAGQGAREFF
DNA: TGCAGTGCTGGACAGGGGGCCAGGGAGTTCTTC

size: many
D: TRBD1
V: TRBV18
J: TRBJ2-7
CDR3: CASSRNNRQGAGEQYF
DNA: TGTGCCAGCTCGCGGAACAATCGACAGGGGGCAGGCGAGCAGTACTTC

size: many
D: .
V: TRBV11-1
J: TRBJ2-5
CDR3: CASSPSGSRQETQYF
DNA: TGTGCCAGCAGCCCTAGTGGCAGCCGCCAAGAGACCCAGTACTTC

size: many
D: .
V: TRBV6-6
J: TRBJ1-2
CDR3: CASSYDSEDGYTF
DNA: TGTGCCAGCAGTTACGACAGTGAAGATGGCTACACCTTC

size: many
D: TRBD1
V: TRBV19
J: TRBJ1-2
CDR3: CASSVQGYDGYTF
DNA: TGTGCCAGTAGCGTACAGGGGTACGATGGCTACACCTTC

size: many
D: .
V: TRBV7-3
J: TRBJ2-2
CDR3: CASSLIPGELFF
DNA: TGTGCCAGCAGCTTAATACCCGGGGAGCTGTTTTTT

size: many
D: TRBD2
V: TRBV20-1
J: TRBJ2-3
CDR3: CSARAPGGAGGPDTQYF
DNA: TGCAGTGCTAGAGCCCCGGGGGGTGCGGGGGGCCCAGATACGCAGTATTTT

size: many
D: .
V: TRBV11-2
J: TRBJ2-4
CDR3: CASSLGRENIQYF
DNA: TGTGCCAGCAGCTTAGGACGGGAAAACATTCAGTACTTC

size: many
D: .
V: TRBV12-3/TRBV12-4
J: TRBJ1-5
CDR3: CASSLEMGGQPQHF
DNA: TGTGCCAGCAGTTTAGAAATGGGAGGGCAGCCCCAGCATTTT

size: many
D: .
V: TRBV5-5
J: TRBJ1-4
CDR3: CASSYRQIGKLFF
DNA: TGTGCCAGCAGCTACCGACAGATCGGAAAACTGTTTTTT

size: .
D: TRBD1
V: TRBV6-1
J: TRBJ2-2
CDR3: CSSTTGGTGELFF
DNA: TGTTCCAGCACAACAGGGGGAACCGGGGAGCTGTTTTTT

size: .
D: TRBD1
V: TRBV11-3
J: TRBJ2-5
CDR3: CASSLGIRDSQETQYF
DNA: TGTGCCAGCAGCTTAGGGATCCGGGACAGTCAAGAGACCCAGTACTTC

size: many
D: .
V: TRBV4-2
J: TRBJ2-1
CDR3: CASSQEGQRQFF
DNA: TGTGCCAGCAGCCAAGAGGGGCAAAGGCAGTTCTTC

size: few
D: .
V: TRBV6-2/TRBV6-3
J: TRBJ1-1
CDR3: CASSYSPGNTEAFF
DNA: TGTGCCAGCAGTTACTCGCCTGGGAACACTGAAGCTTTCTTT

size: .
D: .
V: TRBV28
J: TRBJ2-7
CDR3: CASSLGGGTINEQYF
DNA: TGTGCCAGCAGTTTAGGAGGGGGAACGATAAACGAGCAGTACTTC

size: .
D: .
V: TRBV9
J: TRBJ2-7
CDR3: CASSVGRVPYEQYF
DNA: TGTGCCAGCAGCGTAGGTAGGGTCCCCTACGAGCAGTACTTC

size: .
D: .
V: TRBV9
J: TRBJ2-7
CDR3: CASSVAPEGEQYF
DNA: TGTGCCAGCAGCGTAGCCCCCGAGGGCGAGCAGTACTTC

size: many
D: TRBD2
V: TRBV20-1
J: TRBJ2-1
CDR3: CSASPLERGVYNEQFF
DNA: TGCAGTGCTAGCCCCCTCGAGCGGGGGGTCTACAATGAGCAGTTCTTC

size: .
D: TRBD2
V: TRBV7-9
J: TRBJ2-1
CDR3: CASSSDGLAGDSEQFF
DNA: TGTGCCAGCAGCTCAGATGGACTAGCGGGAGACAGTGAGCAGTTCTTC

size: .
D: .
V: TRBV19
J: TRBJ2-7
CDR3: CASSASRGEQYF
DNA: TGTGCCAGTAGTGCCTCACGGGGCGAGCAGTACTTC

size: .
D: .
V: TRBV5-1
J: TRBJ1-6
CDR3: CATRSGNYNSPLHF
DNA: TGCGCCACCCGATCCGGGAACTATAATTCACCCCTCCACTTT

size: many
D: .
V: TRBV10-2
J: TRBJ2-7
CDR3: CASSEGGGPTEQYF
DNA: TGCGCCAGCAGTGAGGGCGGGGGCCCCACCGAGCAGTACTTC

size: many
D: .
V: TRBV20-1
J: TRBJ2-1
CDR3: CSARDLQGELAVEQFF
DNA: TGCAGTGCTAGAGATCTCCAGGGGGAACTAGCTGTTGAGCAGTTCTTC

size: many
D: TRBD1
V: TRBV20-1
J: TRBJ2-3
CDR3: CSARVWDRGTDTQYF
DNA: TGCAGTGCTAGAGTATGGGACAGGGGCACAGATACGCAGTATTTT

size: few
D: TRBD1
V: TRBV10-3
J: TRBJ1-6
CDR3: CAISGPGQGTNSPLHF
DNA: TGTGCCATCAGTGGGCCGGGACAGGGTACTAATTCACCCCTCCACTTT

size: many
D: .
V: TRBV29-1
J: TRBJ2-1
CDR3: CSVSGSYNEQFF
DNA: TGCAGCGTTAGTGGCTCCTACAATGAGCAGTTCTTC